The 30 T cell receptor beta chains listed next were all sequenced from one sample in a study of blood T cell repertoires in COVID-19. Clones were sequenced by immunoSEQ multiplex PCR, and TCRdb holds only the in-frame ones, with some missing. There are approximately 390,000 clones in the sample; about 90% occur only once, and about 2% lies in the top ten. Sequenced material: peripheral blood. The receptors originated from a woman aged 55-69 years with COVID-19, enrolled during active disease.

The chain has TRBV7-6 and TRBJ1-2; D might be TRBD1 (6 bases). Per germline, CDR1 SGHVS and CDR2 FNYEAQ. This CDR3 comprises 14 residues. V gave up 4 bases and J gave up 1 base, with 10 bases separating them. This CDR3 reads CASSSGQLNYGYTF. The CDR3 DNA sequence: TGTGCCAGCAGCTCGGGACAACTTAACTATGGCTACACCTTC.

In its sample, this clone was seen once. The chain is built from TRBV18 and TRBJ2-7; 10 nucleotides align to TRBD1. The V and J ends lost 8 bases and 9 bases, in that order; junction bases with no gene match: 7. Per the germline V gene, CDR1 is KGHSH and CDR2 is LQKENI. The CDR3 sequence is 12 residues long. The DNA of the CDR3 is TGTGCCAGCGCCGGGACAGGGGCCATGCAGTACTTC. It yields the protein CASAGTGAMQYF.

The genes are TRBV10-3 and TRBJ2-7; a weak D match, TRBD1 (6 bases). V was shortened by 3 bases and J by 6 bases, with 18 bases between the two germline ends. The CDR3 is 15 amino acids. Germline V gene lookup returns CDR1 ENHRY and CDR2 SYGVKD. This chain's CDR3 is CAISDTRTAVAEQYF. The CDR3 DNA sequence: TGTGCCATCAGTGACACAAGGACAGCGGTCGCCGAGCAGTACTTC.

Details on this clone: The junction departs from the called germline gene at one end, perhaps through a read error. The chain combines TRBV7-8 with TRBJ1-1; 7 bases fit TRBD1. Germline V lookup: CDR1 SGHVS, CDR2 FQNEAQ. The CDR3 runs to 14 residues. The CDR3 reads CASSFDRVKTEAFF. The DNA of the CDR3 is TGTGCCAGCAGCTTTGACAGGGTGAAAACTGAAGCTTTCTTT.

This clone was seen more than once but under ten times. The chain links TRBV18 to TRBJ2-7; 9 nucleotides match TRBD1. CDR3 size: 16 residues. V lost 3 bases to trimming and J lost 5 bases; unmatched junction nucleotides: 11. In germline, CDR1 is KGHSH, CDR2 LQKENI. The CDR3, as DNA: TGTGCCAGCTCACCCGCCCTGGGACAGGGTCAAAACGAGCAGTACTTC. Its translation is CASSPALGQGQNEQYF. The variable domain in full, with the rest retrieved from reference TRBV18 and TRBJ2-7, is NAGVMQNPRHLVRRRGQEARLRCSPMKGHSHVYWYRQLPEEGLKFMVYLQKENIIDESGMPKERFSAEFPKEGPSILRIQQVVRGDSAAYFCASSPALGQGQNEQYFGPGTRLTVT.

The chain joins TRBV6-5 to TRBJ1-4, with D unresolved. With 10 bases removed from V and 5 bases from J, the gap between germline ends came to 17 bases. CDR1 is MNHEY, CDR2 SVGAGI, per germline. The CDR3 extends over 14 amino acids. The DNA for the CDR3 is TGTGCCATCTCGGGGAGGCTACTCAATGAAAAACTGTTTTTT. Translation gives CAISGRLLNEKLFF.

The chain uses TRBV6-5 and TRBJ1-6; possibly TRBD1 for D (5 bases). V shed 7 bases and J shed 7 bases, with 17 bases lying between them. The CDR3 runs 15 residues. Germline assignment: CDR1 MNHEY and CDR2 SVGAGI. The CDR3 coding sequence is TGTGCCAGCACCCCCGACAGATTATGGAATTCACCCCTCCACTTT. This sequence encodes CASTPDRLWNSPLHF.

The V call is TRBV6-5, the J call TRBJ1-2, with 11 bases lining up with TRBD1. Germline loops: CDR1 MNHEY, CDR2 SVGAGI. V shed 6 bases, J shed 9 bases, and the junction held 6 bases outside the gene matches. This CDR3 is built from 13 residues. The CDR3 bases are TGTGCCAGCAGCATGGACAGGGGGCTAAGCTACACCTTC. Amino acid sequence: CASSMDRGLSYTF.

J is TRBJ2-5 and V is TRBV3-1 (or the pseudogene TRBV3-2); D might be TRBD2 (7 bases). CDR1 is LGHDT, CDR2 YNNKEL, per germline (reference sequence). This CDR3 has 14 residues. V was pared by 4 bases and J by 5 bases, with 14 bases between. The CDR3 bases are TGTGCCAGCAGCCCCGAAGGGGGGGAGGAGACCCAGTACTTC. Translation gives CASSPEGGEETQYF.

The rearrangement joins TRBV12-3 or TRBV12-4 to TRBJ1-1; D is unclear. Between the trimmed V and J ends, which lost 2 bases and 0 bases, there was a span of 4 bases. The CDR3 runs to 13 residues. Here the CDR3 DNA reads TGTGCCAGCAGTTTAACACTGAACACTGAAGCTTTCTTT. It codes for CASSLTLNTEAFF.

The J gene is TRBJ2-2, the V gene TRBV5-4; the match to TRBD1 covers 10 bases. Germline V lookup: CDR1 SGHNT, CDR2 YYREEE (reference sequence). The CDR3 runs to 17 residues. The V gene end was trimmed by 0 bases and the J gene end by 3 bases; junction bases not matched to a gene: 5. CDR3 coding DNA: TGTGCCAGCAGCTTGGTAAAGGGACAGGGGTACACCGGGGAGCTGTTTTTT. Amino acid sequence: CASSLVKGQGYTGELFF.

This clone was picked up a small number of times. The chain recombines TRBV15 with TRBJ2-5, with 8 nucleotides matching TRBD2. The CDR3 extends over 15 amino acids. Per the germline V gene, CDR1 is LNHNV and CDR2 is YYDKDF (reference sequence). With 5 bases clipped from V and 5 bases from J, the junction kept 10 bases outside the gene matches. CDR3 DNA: TGTGCCACCAGCCGTGATAGCGGGGTGTTTGAGACCCAGTACTTC. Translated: CATSRDSGVFETQYF.

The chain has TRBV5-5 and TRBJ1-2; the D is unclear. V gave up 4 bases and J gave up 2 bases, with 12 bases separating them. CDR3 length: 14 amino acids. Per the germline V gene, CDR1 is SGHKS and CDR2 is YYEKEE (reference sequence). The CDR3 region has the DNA TGTGCCAGCAGCCTCAAGACGGGAAACTATGGCTACACCTTC. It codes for CASSLKTGNYGYTF.

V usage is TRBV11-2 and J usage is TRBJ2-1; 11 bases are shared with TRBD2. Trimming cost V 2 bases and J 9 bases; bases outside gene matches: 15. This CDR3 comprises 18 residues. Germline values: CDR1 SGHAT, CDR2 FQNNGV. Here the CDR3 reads CASSLRFVGIAGGLEQFF. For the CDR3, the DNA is TGTGCCAGCAGCTTACGGTTCGTCGGAATAGCGGGGGGGCTTGAGCAGTTCTTC.

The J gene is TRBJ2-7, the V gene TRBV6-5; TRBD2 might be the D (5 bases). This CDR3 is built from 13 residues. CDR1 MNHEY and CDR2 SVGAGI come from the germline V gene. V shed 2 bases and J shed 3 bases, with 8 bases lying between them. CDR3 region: CASSYGEGYEQYF. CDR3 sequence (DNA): TGTGCCAGCAGTTACGGTGAGGGCTACGAGCAGTACTTC.

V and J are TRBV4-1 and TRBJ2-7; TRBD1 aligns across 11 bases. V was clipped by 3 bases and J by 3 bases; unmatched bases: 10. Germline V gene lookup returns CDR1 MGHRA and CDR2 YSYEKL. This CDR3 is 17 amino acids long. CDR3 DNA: TGCGCCAGCAGCCACCGGCCCTGGGGACAGGGGGACTACGAGCAGTACTTC. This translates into CASSHRPWGQGDYEQYF.

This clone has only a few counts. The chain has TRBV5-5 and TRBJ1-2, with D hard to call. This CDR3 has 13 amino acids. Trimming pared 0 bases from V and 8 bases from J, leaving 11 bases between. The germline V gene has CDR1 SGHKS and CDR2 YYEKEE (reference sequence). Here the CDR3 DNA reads TGTGCCAGCAGCTTGGCCGTTCTGAGGGGCTACACCTTC. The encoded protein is CASSLAVLRGYTF.

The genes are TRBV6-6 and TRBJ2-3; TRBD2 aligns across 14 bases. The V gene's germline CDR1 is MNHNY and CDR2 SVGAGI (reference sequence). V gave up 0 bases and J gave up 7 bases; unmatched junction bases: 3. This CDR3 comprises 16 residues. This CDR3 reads CASSYSGLAGANTQYF. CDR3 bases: TGTGCCAGCAGTTACTCGGGACTAGCGGGGGCCAATACGCAGTATTTT.

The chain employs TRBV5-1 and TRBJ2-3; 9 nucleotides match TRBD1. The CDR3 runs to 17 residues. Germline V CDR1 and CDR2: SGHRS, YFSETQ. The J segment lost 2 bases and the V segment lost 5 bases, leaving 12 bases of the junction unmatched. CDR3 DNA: TGCGCCAGCAGGGAATTTACAGGGGGCACTTTCACAGATACGCAGTATTTT. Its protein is CASREFTGGTFTDTQYF. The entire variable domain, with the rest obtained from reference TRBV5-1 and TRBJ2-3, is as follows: KAGVTQTPRYLIKTRGQQVTLSCSPISGHRSVSWYQQTPGQGLQFLFEYFSETQRNKGNFPGRFSGRQFSNSRSEMNVSTLELGDSALYLCASREFTGGTFTDTQYFGPGTRLTVL.

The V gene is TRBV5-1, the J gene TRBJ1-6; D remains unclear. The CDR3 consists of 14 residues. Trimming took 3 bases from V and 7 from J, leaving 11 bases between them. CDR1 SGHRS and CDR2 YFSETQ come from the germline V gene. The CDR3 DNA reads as TGCGCCAGCAGCTCAGACGGGTACAATTCACCCCTCCACTTT. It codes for CASSSDGYNSPLHF.

The CDR3 DNA is TGTGCCAGCAGCCTATCACTCACTAGCGTCGAGGAGACCCAGTACTTC. Its translation is CASSLSLTSVEETQYF. The gene calls are TRBV2 and TRBJ2-5, with 7 bases lining up with TRBD2. V was pared by 6 bases and J by 5 bases, with 15 bases of the junction left unmatched. CDR3 size: 16 residues. CDR1 SNHLY and CDR2 FYNNEI come from the germline V gene. The full variable domain, its missing parts supplied by reference TRBV2 and TRBJ2-5, is EPEVTQTPSHQVTQMGQEVILRCVPISNHLYFYWYRQILGQKVEFLVSFYNNEISEKSEIFDDQFSVERPDGSNFTLKIRSTKLEDSAMYFCASSLSLTSVEETQYFGPGTRLLVL.

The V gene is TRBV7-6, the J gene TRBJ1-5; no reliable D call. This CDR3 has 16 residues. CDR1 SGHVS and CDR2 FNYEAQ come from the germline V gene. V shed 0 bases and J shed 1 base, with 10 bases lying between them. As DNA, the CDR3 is TGTGCCAGCAGCTTAGCCCATTCGGGGAGCAATCAGCCCCAGCATTTT. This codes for CASSLAHSGSNQPQHF.

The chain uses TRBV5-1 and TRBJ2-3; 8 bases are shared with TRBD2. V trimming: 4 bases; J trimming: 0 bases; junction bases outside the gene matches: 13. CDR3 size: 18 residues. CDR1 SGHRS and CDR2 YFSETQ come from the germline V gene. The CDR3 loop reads CASSHLAGGHSSTDTQYF. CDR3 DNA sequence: TGCGCCAGCAGCCACCTAGCGGGCGGGCATTCTAGCACAGATACGCAGTATTTT.

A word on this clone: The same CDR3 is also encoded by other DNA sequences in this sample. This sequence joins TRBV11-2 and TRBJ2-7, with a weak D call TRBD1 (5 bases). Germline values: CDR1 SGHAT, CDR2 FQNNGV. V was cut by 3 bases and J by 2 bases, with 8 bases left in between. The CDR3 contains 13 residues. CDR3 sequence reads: CASSLGRAYEQYF. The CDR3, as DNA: TGTGCCAGCAGCTTGGGCAGGGCCTACGAGCAGTACTTC.

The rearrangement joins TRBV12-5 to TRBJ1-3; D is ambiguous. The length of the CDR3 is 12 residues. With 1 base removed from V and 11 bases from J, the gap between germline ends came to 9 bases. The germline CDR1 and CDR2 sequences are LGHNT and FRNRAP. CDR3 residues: CASGLDQASIYF. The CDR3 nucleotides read TGTGCTAGTGGTTTGGATCAGGCGTCCATATATTTT.

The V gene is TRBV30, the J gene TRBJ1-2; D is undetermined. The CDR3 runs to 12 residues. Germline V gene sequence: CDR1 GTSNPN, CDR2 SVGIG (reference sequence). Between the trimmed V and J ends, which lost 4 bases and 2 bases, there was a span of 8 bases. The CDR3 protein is CAWTVLNYGYTF. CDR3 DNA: TGTGCCTGGACGGTACTAAACTATGGCTACACCTTC.

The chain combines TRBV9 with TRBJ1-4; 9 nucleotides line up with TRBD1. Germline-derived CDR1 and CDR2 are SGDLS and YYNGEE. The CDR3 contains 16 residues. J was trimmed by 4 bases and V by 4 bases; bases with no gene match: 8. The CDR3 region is CASSPTGGAYNEKLFF. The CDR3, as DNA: TGTGCCAGCAGCCCTACAGGGGGCGCTTATAATGAAAAACTGTTTTTT.

The CDR3 bases are TGTGCCAGCAGCCCCTCGGACAGTAACTATGGCTACACCTTC. Encoded protein: CASSPSDSNYGYTF. The rearrangement joins TRBV7-3 to TRBJ1-2, with D perhaps TRBD1 (6 bases). V was shortened by 5 bases and J by 1 base, with 11 bases between the two germline ends. The CDR3 spans 14 residues. The germline gives CDR1 SGHTA, CDR2 FQGTGA.

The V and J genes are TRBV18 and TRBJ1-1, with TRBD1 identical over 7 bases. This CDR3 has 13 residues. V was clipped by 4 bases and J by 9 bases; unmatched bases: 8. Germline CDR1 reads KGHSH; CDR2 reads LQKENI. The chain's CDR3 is CASSLSGQEKAFF. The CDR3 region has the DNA TGTGCCAGCTCACTTTCCGGACAGGAGAAAGCTTTCTTT. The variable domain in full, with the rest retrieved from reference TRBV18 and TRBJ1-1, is NAGVMQNPRHLVRRRGQEARLRCSPMKGHSHVYWYRQLPEEGLKFMVYLQKENIIDESGMPKERFSAEFPKEGPSILRIQQVVRGDSAAYFCASSLSGQEKAFFGQGTRLTVV.

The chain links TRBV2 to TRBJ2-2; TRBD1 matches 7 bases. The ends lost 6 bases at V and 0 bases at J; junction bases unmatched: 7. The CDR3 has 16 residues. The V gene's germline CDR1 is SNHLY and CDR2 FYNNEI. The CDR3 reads CASRGHRGANTGELFF. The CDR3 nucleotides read TGTGCCAGCAGGGGCCACAGGGGCGCGAACACCGGGGAGCTGTTTTTT. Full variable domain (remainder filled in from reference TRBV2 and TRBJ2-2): EPEVTQTPSHQVTQMGQEVILRCVPISNHLYFYWYRQILGQKVEFLVSFYNNEISEKSEIFDDQFSVERPDGSNFTLKIRSTKLEDSAMYFCASRGHRGANTGELFFGEGSRLTVL.